This T cell receptor beta chain was documented in a study of cytomegalovirus exposure and HLA in healthy donors. Points from the study as a whole: Sequencing had likely introduced a cluster of highly shared sequence variants as an artifact.

On this clone itself: Its target is unknown.

A multiplex PCR was run with 60 Vbeta primers and 13 Jbeta primers. Clones were read by immunoSEQ multiplex PCR, and TCRdb kept only the in-frame ones, dropping some. In the table there are about 120,000 clones, roughly 66% of which are singletons. Trimming took 6 bases from V and 6 from J; bases not matched to a gene: 8. This CDR3 is built from 14 residues. Germline CDR1 reads MNHEY; CDR2 reads SVGAGI. Sequencing input: PBMCs. This receptor was identified in a woman between 25 and 40 years old in good health and CMV-seronegative. The genes are TRBV6-5 and TRBJ2-7; 10 bases line up with TRBD1. CDR3 sequence (DNA): TGTGCCAGCAGAGCGGGACAGGGGTATATCGAGCAGTACTTC. It codes for CASRAGQGYIEQYF.